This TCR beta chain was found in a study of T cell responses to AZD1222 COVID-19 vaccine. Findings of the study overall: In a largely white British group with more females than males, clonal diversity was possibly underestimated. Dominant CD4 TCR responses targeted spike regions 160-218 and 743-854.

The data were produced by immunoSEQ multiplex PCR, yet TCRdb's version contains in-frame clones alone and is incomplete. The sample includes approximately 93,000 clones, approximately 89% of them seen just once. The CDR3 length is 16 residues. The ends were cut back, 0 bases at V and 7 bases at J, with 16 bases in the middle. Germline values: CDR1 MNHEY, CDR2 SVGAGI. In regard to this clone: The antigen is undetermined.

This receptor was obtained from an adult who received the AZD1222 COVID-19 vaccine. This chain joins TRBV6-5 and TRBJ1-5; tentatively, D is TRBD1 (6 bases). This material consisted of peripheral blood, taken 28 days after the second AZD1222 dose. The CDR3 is CASSYSKPGAGQPQHF. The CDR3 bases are TGTGCCAGCAGTTACTCGAAGCCGGGGGCGGGGCAGCCCCAGCATTTT.